This note documents a single T cell receptor (beta chain) sequence. Its antigen is unidentified. This may stem from a read error, because a much larger clone lies one nucleotide away. The sample belongs to a study of read filtering for tumor transcriptome and immune sequencing. Looking at the study overall: Patients were some 16 male and 11 to 15 female, mean age around 66 years, range about 45 to 85. Study-wide findings and caveats: The sorted CD138-negative fraction was a mixed bone marrow immune population, not purified T cells. Dropping single-read clonotypes raised IR-seq and RNA-seq shared-clonotype correlation. IR-seq captured clonotypes deeper and more reliably than RNA-seq.

Trimming took off 5 bases at V and 8 bases at J, with 8 bases between the two ends. CDR3 length: 11 residues. The library was built from 400 ng RNA with molecular barcoded adaptors for alpha/delta and beta/gamma chains. Using its own MiXCR run on the reads, TCRdb lists one record per CDR3 protein. Of 35,000 to 50,000 distinct CDR3 sequences detected, around 20% appear once; the ten largest clones hold roughly 37%. The source material was a population of CD138-negative cells sorted from bone marrow. The J gene is TRBJ2-3, the V gene TRBV12-3 or TRBV12-4; the D gene is possibly TRBD1 (6 bases). The receptor's source is a donor aged 40 or over with multiple myeloma. The CDR3 bases are TGTGCCAGCAGTGGGGGCGGTACGCAGTATTTT. The encoded protein is CASSGGGTQYF.